The rows below give T cell receptor beta chains drawn from one sample of a study of post-analysis software for immune sequencing data. TCRdb called the PCR reads again in MiXCR, with one record for every CDR3 protein. Of about 570,000 distinct CDR3 sequences listed, 30% to 40% are singletons. Sample: blood. The receptors derive from a girl under 18 with multiple sclerosis. Each CDR3 is given with its conserved first and last residue.

CASSQEVGGSYEQYF	TRBJ2-7	TRBV4-1
CATSDETGEETQYF	TRBJ2-5	TRBV24-1
CASRIGQTISYEQYF	TRBJ2-7	TRBV5-1
CACSVQQAMNTEAFF	TRBJ1-1	TRBV6-1
CASSLTDARNEQFF	TRBJ2-1	TRBV7-9
CASSFGRRSGAQHF	TRBJ1-5	TRBV12-3/TRBV12-4
CASSSAPGTNEKLFF	TRBJ1-4	TRBV5-1
CSARGQGGFSATNEKLFF	TRBJ1-4	TRBV20-1
CASSHQGPYEQYF	TRBJ2-7	TRBV5-1
CASSDALGAYTQYF	TRBJ2-3	TRBV18
CASTLTADQPQHF	TRBJ1-5	TRBV7-2
CASSPPAAYGYTF	TRBJ1-2	TRBV7-8
CASSLDGEAFF	TRBJ1-1	TRBV7-9
CASNRYNEQFF	TRBJ2-1	TRBV7-9
CASSTLGGRSYNSPLHF	TRBJ1-6	TRBV5-4
CASSPGQGARGYTF	TRBJ1-2	TRBV7-8
CASSSPGLANYNEQFF	TRBJ2-1	TRBV6-5
CASSVDQGAHYEQYF	.	TRBV9
CSVATGRYEQYF	TRBJ2-7	TRBV29-1
CASSYAGVDEQYF	TRBJ2-7	TRBV5-1
CASSQGSGGIDIQYF	TRBJ2-4	TRBV4-1
CASSPGQPLNEQFF	TRBJ2-1	TRBV18
CASSQGTGAYNEQFF	TRBJ2-1	TRBV3-1
CAGLRTNGGLTYNEQFF	TRBJ2-1	TRBV9
CASSPRGGTPTDTQYF	TRBJ2-3	TRBV4-1
CASRSSSAGANVLTF	TRBJ2-6	TRBV7-9
CASSVGASGGPSSEQFF	TRBJ2-1	TRBV9
CSAKYPGPYGYTF	TRBJ1-2	TRBV20-1
CASSRDPWDRQGYTF	TRBJ1-2	TRBV10-2